This T cell receptor beta chain emerged from a study of cytomegalovirus exposure and HLA in healthy donors. The primer mix had 60 Vbeta and 13 Jbeta primers. The method was immunoSEQ multiplex PCR; TCRdb's version includes in-frame clones alone and lacks a portion of them. The data show roughly 170,000 clones, more than 80% seen once. There are 14 residues in the CDR3. Germline V gene data show CDR1 as SGHVS and CDR2 as FQNEAQ. Trimming cost V 5 bases and J 4 bases; bases outside gene matches: 6. Sequencing was performed on PBMCs. The rearrangement joins TRBV7-8 to TRBJ1-2; TRBD1 agrees at 8 bases. This receptor was obtained from a woman under 30 in good health and CMV-seronegative. CDR3 DNA: TGTGCCAGCAGCCCCGGGACAGGAGGCTATGGCTACACCTTC. Translation: CASSPGTGGYGYTF.